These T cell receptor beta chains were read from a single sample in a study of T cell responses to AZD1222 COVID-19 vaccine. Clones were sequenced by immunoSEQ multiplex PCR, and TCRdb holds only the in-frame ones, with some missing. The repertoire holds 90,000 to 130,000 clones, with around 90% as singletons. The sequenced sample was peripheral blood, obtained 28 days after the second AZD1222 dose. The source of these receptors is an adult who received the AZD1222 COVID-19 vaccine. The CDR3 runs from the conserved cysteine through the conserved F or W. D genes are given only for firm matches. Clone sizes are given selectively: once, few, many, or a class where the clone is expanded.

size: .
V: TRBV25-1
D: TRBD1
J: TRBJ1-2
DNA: TGTGCCAGCAGTGAGCCGGGACAGCTCTATGGCTACACCTTC
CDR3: CASSEPGQLYGYTF

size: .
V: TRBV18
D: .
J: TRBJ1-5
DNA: TGTGCCAGCTCACCCGGGGAAGGTGGTCAGCCCCAGCATTTT
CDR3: CASSPGEGGQPQHF

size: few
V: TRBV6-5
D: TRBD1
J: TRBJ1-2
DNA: TGTGCCAGCAGTTACACGACAGGACAGGGGGCGAATGGCTACACCTTC
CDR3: CASSYTTGQGANGYTF

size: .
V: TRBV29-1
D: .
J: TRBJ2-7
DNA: TGCAGCGTCTTTACCAGCTCCTACGAGCAGTACTTC
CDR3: CSVFTSSYEQYF

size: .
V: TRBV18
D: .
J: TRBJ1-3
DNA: TGTGCCAGCTCACCCACCACCGACAGCCCCGACCTATATTTT
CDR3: CASSPTTDSPDLYF

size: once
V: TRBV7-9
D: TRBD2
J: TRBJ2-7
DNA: TGTGCCAGCAGCCCCCGACTAGCGGGAACCTACGAGCAGTACTTC
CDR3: CASSPRLAGTYEQYF

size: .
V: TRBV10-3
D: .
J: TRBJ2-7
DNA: TGTGCCATCTCACCTAGGGCCTCTGACGGGACCTACGAGCAGTACTTC
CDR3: CAISPRASDGTYEQYF

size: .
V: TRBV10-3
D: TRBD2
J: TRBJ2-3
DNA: TGTGCGGCTGGGCGGGGGGATGGAGATACGCAGTATTTT
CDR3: CAAGRGDGDTQYF

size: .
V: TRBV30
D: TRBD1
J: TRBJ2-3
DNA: TGTGCCTGGAGTTGGGACAGGGGTCCAGATACGCAGTATTTT
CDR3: CAWSWDRGPDTQYF

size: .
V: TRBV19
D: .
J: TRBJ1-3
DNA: TGTGCCAGTAGTGCAGGGGTGAACGGAAACACCATATATTTT
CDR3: CASSAGVNGNTIYF

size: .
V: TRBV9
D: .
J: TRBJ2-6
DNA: TGTGCCAGCAGCGTTCGGATGTCTGGGGCCAACGTCCTGACTTTC
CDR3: CASSVRMSGANVLTF

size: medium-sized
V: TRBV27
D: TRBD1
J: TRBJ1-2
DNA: TGTGCCAGCAGCCCCCAGGACAGGGTCTACGGCTACACCTTC
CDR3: CASSPQDRVYGYTF

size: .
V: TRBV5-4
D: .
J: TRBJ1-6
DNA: TGTGCCAGCAGCTTGGACCCTAATAATTCACCCCTCCACTTT
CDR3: CASSLDPNNSPLHF

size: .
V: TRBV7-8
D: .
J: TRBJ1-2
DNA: TGTGCCAGCAGCTTAGGTGCCGACTATGGCTACACCTTC
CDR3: CASSLGADYGYTF

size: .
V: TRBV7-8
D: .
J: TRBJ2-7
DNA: TGTGCCAGCAGCTCGACCGGGAACCCCTACGAGCAGTACTTC
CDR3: CASSSTGNPYEQYF

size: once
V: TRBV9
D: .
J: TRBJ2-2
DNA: TGTGCCAGCAGCGTGCGGACACTCTCAGACACCGGGGAGCTGTTTTTT
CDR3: CASSVRTLSDTGELFF

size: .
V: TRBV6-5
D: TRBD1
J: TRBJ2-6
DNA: TGTGCCAGCGAGGGGGCTTTGGGGGCCAACGTCCTGACTTTC
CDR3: CASEGALGANVLTF

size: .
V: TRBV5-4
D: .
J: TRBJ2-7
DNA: TGTGCCAGCAGGCCACCCCCCCGCTTCAGGGCAGACTACGAGCAGTACTTC
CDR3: CASRPPPRFRADYEQYF

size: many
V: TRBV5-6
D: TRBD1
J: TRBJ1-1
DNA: TGTGCCAGCAGCCTTGGGACAGGGGTAGGGTGGACTGAAGCTTTCTTT
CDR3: CASSLGTGVGWTEAFF

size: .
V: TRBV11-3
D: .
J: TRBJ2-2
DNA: TGTGCCAGCAGCCTAAACGCCCAGGGCTCCGGGGAGCTGTTTTTT
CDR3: CASSLNAQGSGELFF

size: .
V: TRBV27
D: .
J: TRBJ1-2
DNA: TGTGCCAGCAGTTTATCCCCAAGCTATGGCTACACCTTC
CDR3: CASSLSPSYGYTF

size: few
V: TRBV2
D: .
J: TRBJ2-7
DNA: TGTGCCAGCGAGCTAGCCGGTGGCGAGCAGTACTTC
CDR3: CASELAGGEQYF

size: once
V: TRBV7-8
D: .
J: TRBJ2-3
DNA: TGTGCCAGCAGCCGAGGGGGGAGTAGAGATACGCAGTATTTT
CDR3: CASSRGGSRDTQYF

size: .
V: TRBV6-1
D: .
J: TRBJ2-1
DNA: TGTGCCAGCAGTGACAAGGGGCCTAATGAGCAGTTCTTC
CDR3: CASSDKGPNEQFF

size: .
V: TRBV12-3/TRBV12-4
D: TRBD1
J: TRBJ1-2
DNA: TGTGCCAGCAGTTTTACAGGGGCCGGCTACACCTTC
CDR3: CASSFTGAGYTF

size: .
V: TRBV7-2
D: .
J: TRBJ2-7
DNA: TGTGCCAGCAGCTTAGTTACGGGACTTCGGTCGGCTTATCCCTACGAGCAGTACTTC
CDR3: CASSLVTGLRSAYPYEQYF

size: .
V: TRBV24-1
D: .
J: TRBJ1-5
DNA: TGTGCCACCAGTGCCCCTATAGTGGAAGTTAGCAATCAGCCCCAGCATTTT
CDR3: CATSAPIVEVSNQPQHF

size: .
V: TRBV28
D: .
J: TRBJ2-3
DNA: TGTGCCAGCAGTCCTCCAGGACTACCAACAGATACGCAGTATTTT
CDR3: CASSPPGLPTDTQYF

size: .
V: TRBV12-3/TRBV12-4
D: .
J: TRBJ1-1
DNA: TGTGCCAGCAGTTTGAGGGGGGTCGGAGCTTTCTTT
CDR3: CASSLRGVGAFF

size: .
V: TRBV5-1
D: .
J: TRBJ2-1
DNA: TGCGCCAGCAGCTTGGGGCAGTACAATGAGCAGTTCTTC
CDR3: CASSLGQYNEQFF

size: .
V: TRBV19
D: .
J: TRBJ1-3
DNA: TGTGCCAGTAGTATTACGCGAGGAAACACCATATATTTT
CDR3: CASSITRGNTIYF

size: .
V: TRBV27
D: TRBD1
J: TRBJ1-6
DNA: TGTGCCAGCAGAGACATGGGACAGGATAATTCACCCCTCCACTTT
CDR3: CASRDMGQDNSPLHF

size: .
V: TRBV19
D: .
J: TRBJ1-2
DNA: TGTGCCAGTAGCACACTTCGGGTAGGCTATGGCTACACCTTC
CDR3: CASSTLRVGYGYTF

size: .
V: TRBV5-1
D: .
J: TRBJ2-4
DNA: TGCGCCAGCAGCTTGGCCTGGGTACCCAAAAACATTCAGTACTTC
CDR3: CASSLAWVPKNIQYF

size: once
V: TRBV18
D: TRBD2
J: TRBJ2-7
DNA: TGTGCCAGCTCCCCCGGACTAGCGGCCTACGAGCAGTACTTC
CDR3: CASSPGLAAYEQYF

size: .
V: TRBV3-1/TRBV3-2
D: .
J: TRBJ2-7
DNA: TGTGCCAGCAGCCAAGAAATCGGACCAGGGCCCTACGAGCAGTACTTC
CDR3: CASSQEIGPGPYEQYF

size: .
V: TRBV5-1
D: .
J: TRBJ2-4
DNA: TGCGCCAGCAGCCCCGGGAGACAGGGAGAAAACATTCAGTACTTC
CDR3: CASSPGRQGENIQYF

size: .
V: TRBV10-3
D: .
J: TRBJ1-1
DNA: TGTGCCATCAGTGAGACAATAGGGAAGGGTACTGAAGCTTTCTTT
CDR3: CAISETIGKGTEAFF

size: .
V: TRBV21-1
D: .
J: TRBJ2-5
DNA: TGTGCCAGCAGCAAACCCGGACTAGCGGGAGAGACCCAGTACTTC
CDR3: CASSKPGLAGETQYF

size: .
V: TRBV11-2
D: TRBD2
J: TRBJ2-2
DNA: TGTGCCAGCAGCGCTCGACTAGCGGGAGAGCTCGCGAACACCGGGGAGCTGTTTTTT
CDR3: CASSARLAGELANTGELFF

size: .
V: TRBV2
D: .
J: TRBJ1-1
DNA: TGTGCCAGCAGTGAATTTGGGAGCACTGAAGCTTTCTTT
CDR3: CASSEFGSTEAFF

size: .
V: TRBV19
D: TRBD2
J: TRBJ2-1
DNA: TGTGCCAGTAGTATGGGGAGGGAGGTTCGGTACAATGAGCAGTTCTTC
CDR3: CASSMGREVRYNEQFF

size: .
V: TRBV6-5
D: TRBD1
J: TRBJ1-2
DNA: TGTGCCAGCAGCCGGGACAGACGCTATGGCTACACCTTC
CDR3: CASSRDRRYGYTF

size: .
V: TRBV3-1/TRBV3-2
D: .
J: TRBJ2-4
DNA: TGTGCCAGCAGCCAGATGCGTCAAAGAAAAAACATTCAGTACTTC
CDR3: CASSQMRQRKNIQYF